This T cell receptor beta chain was sequenced during a study of T cell repertoires in cytomegalovirus infection. Study in general: CMV epitopes, recently identified HLA-C-restricted and well-studied HLA-B-restricted, were used. Matching HLA type, along with CMV infection, was indicated by public TCR beta signatures.

Germline V CDR1 and CDR2: SGHRS, YFSETQ. V dropped 3 bases and J dropped 1 base, with 7 bases sitting between them. The CDR3 is 13 residues long. Study-level points and caveats: Carriage of CMV together with the relevant HLA was identifiable through cumulative public TCR beta family frequency. There were HLA-C-restricted CMV-specific TCR beta clonotypes dominating the ex vivo response.

Using its own MiXCR run on the reads, TCRdb lists one record per CDR3 protein. The profile shows 680,000 or so distinct CDR3 sequences, around 32% of them singletons. For this clonotype: Its antigen is still unknown.

The gene calls are TRBV5-1 and TRBJ1-1; no firm D call. The TCR comes from a human donor in good health (CMV status not recorded). Some clones in this sample may be carry-over from other donors' samples. This specimen was cultured PBMCs, taken from culture after CMV antigen stimulation. The CDR3 sequence: CASSSNKNTEAFF. The CDR3 nucleotides are TGCGCCAGCAGCTCGAACAAGAACACTGAAGCTTTCTTT. Drawing the rest from reference TRBV5-1 and TRBJ1-1, the complete variable domain is KAGVTQTPRYLIKTRGQQVTLSCSPISGHRSVSWYQQTPGQGLQFLFEYFSETQRNKGNFPGRFSGRQFSNSRSEMNVSTLELGDSALYLCASSSNKNTEAFFGQGTRLTVV.